This TCR beta chain was documented in a study of CD8 T cells in Susac syndrome. Across the study: Intravenous immunoglobulin alone or corticosteroids were being given to patients with Susac syndrome at blood draw, unless they were therapy-naive.

Random hexamers were used to reverse transcribe the RNA input (roughly 0.5 to 1 ug). TCRdb re-called the immunoSEQ multiplex PCR reads with MiXCR, one entry per CDR3 protein. The sample holds some 210,000 distinct CDR3 sequences, 94% seen once. V gave up 2 bases and J gave up 2 bases, with 9 bases separating them. This CDR3 has 14 amino acids. Germline V gene data show CDR1 as MNHEY and CDR2 as SVGEGT. This rearrangement joins TRBV6-2 or TRBV6-3 to TRBJ1-2, with D possibly TRBD1 on 5 matching bases. This TCR derives from a human donor with Susac syndrome. The sequenced sample was CD4+ T cells from PBMCs. The CDR3 protein is CASSYARENYGYTF. In DNA form, the CDR3 reads TGTGCCAGCAGTTACGCCAGGGAGAACTATGGCTACACCTTC.